The source of this T cell receptor beta chain is a study of PD-1 blockade in classical Hodgkin lymphoma. This CDR3 spans 18 amino acids. Deletions cut 0 bases from V and 4 bases from J, with 22 bases between. Germline V CDR1 and CDR2: SGDLS, YYNGEE. Assay used: immunoSEQ multiplex PCR; TCRdb lists only in-frame clones, some missing. This sample carries approximately 79,000 clones, roughly 91% of them seen once, and the ten largest clones take approximately 2.5%. This clone was observed a single time. There was relapse after autologous stem cell transplantation in every patient, and there was variation in brentuximab vedotin exposure.

The material sequenced was peripheral blood mononuclear cells (PBMCs), taken before the second cycle of nivolumab. The genes are TRBV9 and TRBJ1-1; D is possibly TRBD1 (5 bases). The clonotype originates from a human donor with classical Hodgkin lymphoma. Here the CDR3 DNA reads TGTGCCAGCAGCGTAGGAGAGGGGACGCCGGCCTTGGCCACTGAAGCTTTCTTT. It codes for CASSVGEGTPALATEAFF.